The TCR beta chain under discussion was sequenced for a study of blood T cell repertoires in COVID-19. Across the whole study: Specimens from acute and convalescent COVID-19 originated in the United States, Italy and Spain.

Generated by immunoSEQ multiplex PCR, the TCRdb table keeps only in-frame clones and is missing some. Among fewer than 200,000 clones, over 60% were seen once, and the ten largest hold about 4%. This receptor was identified in a woman aged 80 or over with acute or convalescent COVID-19. Sequencing was performed on peripheral blood.

The CDR3 sequence: CSVVFSGNTIYF. The CDR3, as DNA: TGCAGCGTTGTATTCTCTGGAAACACCATATATTTT. The rearrangement uses TRBV29-1 and TRBJ1-3; no firm D call. Germline-derived CDR1 and CDR2 are SQVTM and ANQGSEA. The V and J ends lost 4 bases and 0 bases respectively, with 4 bases between them. The CDR3 totals 12 residues.